This T cell receptor beta chain is drawn from a study of T cell clonotyping in hematopoietic cell transplantation. Whole-study results and caveats: At the given depth, recipient repertoires were over 95% de novo clonotypes.

Sample time point: recipient sample about 28 days before transplant, after cytoreduction. Sequenced by immunoSEQ multiplex PCR; TCRdb stores in-frame clones only, minus some. Among 20,000 to 30,000 clones listed, roughly 82% were seen once. For this clone: What it binds is unknown.

The CDR3 length is 14 residues. The germline CDR1 and CDR2 sequences are MGHDK and SYGVNS. Trimming pared 3 bases from V and 2 bases from J, leaving 7 bases between. Sample: peripheral blood mononuclear cells, taken before stem cell transplant. The chain is built from TRBV25-1 and TRBJ2-2; maybe TRBD1 (6 bases). This clonotype was obtained from a woman aged 55 to 70 with acute myeloid leukemia. Some clones in this sample may be carry-over from other donors' samples. The CDR3 sequence: CASSEGANTGELFF. In nucleotides, the CDR3 is TGTGCCAGCAGTGAGGGGGCCAACACCGGGGAGCTGTTTTTT.